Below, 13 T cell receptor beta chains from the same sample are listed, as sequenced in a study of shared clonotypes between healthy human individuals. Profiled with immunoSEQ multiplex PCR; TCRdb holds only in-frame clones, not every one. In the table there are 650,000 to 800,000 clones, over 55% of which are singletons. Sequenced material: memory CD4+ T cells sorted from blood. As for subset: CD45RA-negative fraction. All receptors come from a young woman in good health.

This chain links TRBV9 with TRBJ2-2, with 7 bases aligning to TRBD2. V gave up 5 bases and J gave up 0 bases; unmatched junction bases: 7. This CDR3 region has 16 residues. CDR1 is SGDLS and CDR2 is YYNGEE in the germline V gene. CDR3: CASSRTREANTGELFF. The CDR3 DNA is TGTGCCAGCAGTCGTACACGGGAGGCGAACACCGGGGAGCTGTTTTTT.

CDR3 protein: CASSQGSTDFSGNTIYF. The CDR3 nucleotides are TGCGCCAGCAGCCAAGGGTCGACAGACTTTTCTGGAAACACCATATATTTT. This chain uses TRBV4-1 with TRBJ1-3; possibly TRBD1 for D (5 bases). Per germline, CDR1 MGHRA and CDR2 YSYEKL. This CDR3 comprises 17 residues. Between the trimmed V and J ends, which lost 1 base and 1 base, there was a span of 14 bases.

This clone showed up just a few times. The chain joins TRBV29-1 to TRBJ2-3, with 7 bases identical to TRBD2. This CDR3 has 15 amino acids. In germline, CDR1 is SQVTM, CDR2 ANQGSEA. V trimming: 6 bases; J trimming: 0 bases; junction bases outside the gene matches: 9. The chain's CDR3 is CSVSKGGSSTDTQYF. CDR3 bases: TGCAGCGTATCAAAGGGAGGGTCTAGCACAGATACGCAGTATTTT.

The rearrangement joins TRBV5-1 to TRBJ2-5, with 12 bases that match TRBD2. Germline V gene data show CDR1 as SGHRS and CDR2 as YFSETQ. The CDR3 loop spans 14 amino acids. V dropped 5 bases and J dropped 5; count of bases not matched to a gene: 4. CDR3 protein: CASRPTSGSETQYF. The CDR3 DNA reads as TGCGCCAGCAGACCGACTAGCGGGAGCGAGACCCAGTACTTC.

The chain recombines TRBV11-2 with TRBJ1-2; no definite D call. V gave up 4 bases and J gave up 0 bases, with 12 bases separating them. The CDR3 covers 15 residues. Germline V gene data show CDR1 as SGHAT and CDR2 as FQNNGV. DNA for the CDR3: TGTGCCAGCAGCTCGGTACAAGGTTCTAACTATGGCTACACCTTC. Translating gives CASSSVQGSNYGYTF.

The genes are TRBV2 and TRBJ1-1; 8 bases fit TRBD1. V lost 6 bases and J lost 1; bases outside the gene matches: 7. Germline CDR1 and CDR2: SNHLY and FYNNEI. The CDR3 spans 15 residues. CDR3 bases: TGTGCCAGCAGGATACAGGGGGATGGGAACACTGAAGCTTTCTTT. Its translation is CASRIQGDGNTEAFF.

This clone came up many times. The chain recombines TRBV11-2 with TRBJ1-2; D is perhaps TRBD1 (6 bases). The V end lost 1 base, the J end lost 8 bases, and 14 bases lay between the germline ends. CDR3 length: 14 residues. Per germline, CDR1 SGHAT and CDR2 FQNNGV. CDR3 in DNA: TGTGCCAGCAGCTTAGGGCTGGGGGCGAGGGGCTACACCTTC. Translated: CASSLGLGARGYTF.

The CDR3 DNA follows: TGTGCCAGCAGCCCGACCCGGGACTATGGCTACACCTTC. Residues: CASSPTRDYGYTF. The rearrangement links TRBV5-4 to TRBJ1-2, with no clear D. V lost 4 bases to trimming and J lost 3 bases, with 10 bases between them. The CDR3 consists of 13 residues. CDR1 and CDR2 from the germline V gene are SGHNT and YYREEE (reference sequence). Filled out from reference TRBV5-4 and TRBJ1-2, the complete variable domain reads ETGVTQSPTHLIKTRGQQVTLRCSSQSGHNTVSWYQQALGQGPQFIFQYYREEENGRGNFPPRFSGLQFPNYSSELNVNALELDDSALYLCASSPTRDYGYTFGSGTRLTVV.

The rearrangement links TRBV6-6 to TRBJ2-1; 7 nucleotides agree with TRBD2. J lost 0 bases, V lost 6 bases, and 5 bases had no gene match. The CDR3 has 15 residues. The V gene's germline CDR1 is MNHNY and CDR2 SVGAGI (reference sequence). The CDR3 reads CASRLLADSYNEQFF. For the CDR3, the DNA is TGTGCCAGCAGGCTCCTAGCGGACTCCTACAATGAGCAGTTCTTC.

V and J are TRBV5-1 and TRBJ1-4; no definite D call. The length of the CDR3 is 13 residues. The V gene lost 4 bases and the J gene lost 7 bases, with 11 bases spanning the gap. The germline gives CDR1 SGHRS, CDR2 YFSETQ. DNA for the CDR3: TGCGCCAGCAGCGCGGGAGGGAGTGAAAAACTGTTTTTT. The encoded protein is CASSAGGSEKLFF.

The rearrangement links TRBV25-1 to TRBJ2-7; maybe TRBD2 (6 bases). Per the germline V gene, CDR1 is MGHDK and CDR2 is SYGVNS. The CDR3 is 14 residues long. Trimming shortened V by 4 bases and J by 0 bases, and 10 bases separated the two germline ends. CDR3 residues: CASSATGSSYEQYF. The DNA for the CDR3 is TGTGCCAGCAGTGCCACCGGGAGCTCCTACGAGCAGTACTTC.

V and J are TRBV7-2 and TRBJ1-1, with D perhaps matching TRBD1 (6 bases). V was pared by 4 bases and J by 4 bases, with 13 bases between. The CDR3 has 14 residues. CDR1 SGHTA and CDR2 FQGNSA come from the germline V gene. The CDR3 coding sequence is TGTGCCAGCAGCTCCACTCCAGGGGTCACTGAAGCTTTCTTT. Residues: CASSSTPGVTEAFF.

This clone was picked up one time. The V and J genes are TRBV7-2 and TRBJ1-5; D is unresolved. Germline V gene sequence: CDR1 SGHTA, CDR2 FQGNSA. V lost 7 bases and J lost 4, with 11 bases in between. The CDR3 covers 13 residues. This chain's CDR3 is CASTTHPNQPQHF. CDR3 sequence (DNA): TGTGCCAGCACCACACACCCAAATCAGCCCCAGCATTTT.